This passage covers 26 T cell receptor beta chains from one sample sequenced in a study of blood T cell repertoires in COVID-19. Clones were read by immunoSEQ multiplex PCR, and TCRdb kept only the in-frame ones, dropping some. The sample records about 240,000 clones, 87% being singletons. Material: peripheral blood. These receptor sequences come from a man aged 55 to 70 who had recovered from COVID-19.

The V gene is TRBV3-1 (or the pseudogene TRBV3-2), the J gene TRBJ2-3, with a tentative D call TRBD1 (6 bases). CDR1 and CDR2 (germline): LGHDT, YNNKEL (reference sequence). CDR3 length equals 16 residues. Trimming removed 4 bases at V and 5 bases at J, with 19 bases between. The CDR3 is CASSPKLGARGDTQYF. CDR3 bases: TGTGCCAGCAGCCCGAAATTGGGGGCCCGGGGAGATACGCAGTATTTT.

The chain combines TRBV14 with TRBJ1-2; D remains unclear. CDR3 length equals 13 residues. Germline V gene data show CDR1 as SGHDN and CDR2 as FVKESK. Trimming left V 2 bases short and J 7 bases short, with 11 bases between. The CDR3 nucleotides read TGTGCCAGCAGCCAATTGAACAGTGGTGGCTACACCTTC. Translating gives CASSQLNSGGYTF.

The CDR3 is CASSATGTGNTGELFF. The CDR3 bases are TGCGCCAGCAGCGCTACCGGGACAGGTAACACCGGGGAGCTGTTTTTT. This sequence joins TRBV5-1 and TRBJ2-2; the match to TRBD1 covers 8 bases. CDR1 is SGHRS, CDR2 YFSETQ, per germline. With 4 bases clipped from V and 2 bases from J, the junction kept 7 bases outside the gene matches. The CDR3 covers 16 residues.

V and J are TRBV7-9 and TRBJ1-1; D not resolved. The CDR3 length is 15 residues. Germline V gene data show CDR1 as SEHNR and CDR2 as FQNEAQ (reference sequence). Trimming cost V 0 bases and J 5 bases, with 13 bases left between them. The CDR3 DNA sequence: TGTGCCAGCAGCTTAGCTATCAGCTCGGGGACTGAAGCTTTCTTT. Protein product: CASSLAISSGTEAFF.

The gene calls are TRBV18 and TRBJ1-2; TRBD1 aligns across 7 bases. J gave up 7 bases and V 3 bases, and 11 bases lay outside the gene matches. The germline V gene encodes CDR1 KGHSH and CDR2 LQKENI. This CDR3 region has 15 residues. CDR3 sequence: CASSPDPNRGGGYTF. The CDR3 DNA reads TGTGCCAGCTCACCTGACCCGAACAGGGGAGGTGGCTACACCTTC. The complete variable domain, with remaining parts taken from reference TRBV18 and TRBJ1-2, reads NAGVMQNPRHLVRRRGQEARLRCSPMKGHSHVYWYRQLPEEGLKFMVYLQKENIIDESGMPKERFSAEFPKEGPSILRIQQVVRGDSAAYFCASSPDPNRGGGYTFGSGTRLTVV.

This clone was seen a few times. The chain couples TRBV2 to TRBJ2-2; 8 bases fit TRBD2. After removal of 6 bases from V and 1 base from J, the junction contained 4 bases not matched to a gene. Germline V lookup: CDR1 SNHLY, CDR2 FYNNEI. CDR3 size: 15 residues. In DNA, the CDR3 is TGTGCCAGCAGAACAAGCGGGGGGAACACCGGGGAGCTGTTTTTT. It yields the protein CASRTSGGNTGELFF.

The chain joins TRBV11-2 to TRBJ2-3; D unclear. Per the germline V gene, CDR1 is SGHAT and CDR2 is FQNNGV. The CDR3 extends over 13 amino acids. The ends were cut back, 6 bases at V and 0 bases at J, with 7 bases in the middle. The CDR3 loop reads CASRSTSTDTQYF. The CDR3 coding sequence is TGTGCCAGCAGGTCCACTAGCACAGATACGCAGTATTTT. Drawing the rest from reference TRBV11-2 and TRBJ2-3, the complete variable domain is EAGVAQSPRYKIIEKRQSVAFWCNPISGHATLYWYQQILGQGPKLLIQFQNNGVVDDSQLPKDRFSAERLKGVDSTLKIQPAKLEDSAVYLCASRSTSTDTQYFGPGTRLTVL.

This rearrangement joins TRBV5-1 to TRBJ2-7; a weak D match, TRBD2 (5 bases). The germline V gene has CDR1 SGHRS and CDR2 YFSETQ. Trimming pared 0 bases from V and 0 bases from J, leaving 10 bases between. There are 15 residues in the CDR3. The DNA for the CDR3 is TGCGCCAGCAGCTTGGCCGAGAGGGTCTCCTACGAGCAGTACTTC. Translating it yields CASSLAERVSYEQYF. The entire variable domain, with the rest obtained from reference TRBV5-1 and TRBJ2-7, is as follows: KAGVTQTPRYLIKTRGQQVTLSCSPISGHRSVSWYQQTPGQGLQFLFEYFSETQRNKGNFPGRFSGRQFSNSRSEMNVSTLELGDSALYLCASSLAERVSYEQYFGPGTRLTVT.

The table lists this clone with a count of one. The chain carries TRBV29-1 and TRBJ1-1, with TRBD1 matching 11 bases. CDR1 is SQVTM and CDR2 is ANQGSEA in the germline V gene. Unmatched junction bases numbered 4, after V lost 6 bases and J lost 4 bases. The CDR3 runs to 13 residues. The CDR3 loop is CSVRTGGLTEAFF. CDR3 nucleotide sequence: TGCAGCGTACGGACAGGGGGCCTCACTGAAGCTTTCTTT.

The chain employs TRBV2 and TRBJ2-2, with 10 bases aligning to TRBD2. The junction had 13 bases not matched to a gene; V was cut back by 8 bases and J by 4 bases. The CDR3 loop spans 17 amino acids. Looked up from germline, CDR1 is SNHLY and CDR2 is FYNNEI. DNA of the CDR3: TGTGCCAGCTCTAGGGTAGCGGGGGGAAGTGGCACCGGGGAGCTGTTTTTT. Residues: CASSRVAGGSGTGELFF. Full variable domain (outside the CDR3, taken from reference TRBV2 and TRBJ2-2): EPEVTQTPSHQVTQMGQEVILRCVPISNHLYFYWYRQILGQKVEFLVSFYNNEISEKSEIFDDQFSVERPDGSNFTLKIRSTKLEDSAMYFCASSRVAGGSGTGELFFGEGSRLTVL.

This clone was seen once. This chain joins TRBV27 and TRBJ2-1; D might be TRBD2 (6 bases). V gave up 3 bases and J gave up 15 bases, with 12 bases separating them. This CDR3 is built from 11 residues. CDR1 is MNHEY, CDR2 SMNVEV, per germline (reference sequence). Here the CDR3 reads CASSLGLRWFF. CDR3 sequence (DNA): TGTGCCAGCAGTTTGGGACTCCGCTGGTTCTTC.

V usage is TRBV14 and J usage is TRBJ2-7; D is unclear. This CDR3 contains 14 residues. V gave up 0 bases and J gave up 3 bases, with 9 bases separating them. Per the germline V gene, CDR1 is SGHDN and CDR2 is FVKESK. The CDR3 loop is CASSQDLNSYEQYF. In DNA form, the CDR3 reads TGTGCCAGCAGCCAAGACTTAAACAGCTACGAGCAGTACTTC.

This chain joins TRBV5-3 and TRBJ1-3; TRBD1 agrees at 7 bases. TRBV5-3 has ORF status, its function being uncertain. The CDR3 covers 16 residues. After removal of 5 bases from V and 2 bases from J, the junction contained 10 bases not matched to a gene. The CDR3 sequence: CARRHDRVGTGNTIYF. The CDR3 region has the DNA TGTGCCAGAAGACACGACAGGGTTGGGACTGGAAACACCATATATTTT.

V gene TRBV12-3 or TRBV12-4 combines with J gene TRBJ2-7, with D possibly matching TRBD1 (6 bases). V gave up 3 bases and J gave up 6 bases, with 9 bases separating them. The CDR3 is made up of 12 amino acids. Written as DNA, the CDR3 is TGTGCCAGCAGTTTGGACAGCCGCGAGCAGTACTTC. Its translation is CASSLDSREQYF.

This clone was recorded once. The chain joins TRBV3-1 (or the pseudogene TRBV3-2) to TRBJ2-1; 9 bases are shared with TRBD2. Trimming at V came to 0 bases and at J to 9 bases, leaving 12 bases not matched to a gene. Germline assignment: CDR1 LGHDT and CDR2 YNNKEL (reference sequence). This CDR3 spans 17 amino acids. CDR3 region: CASSQDWASGEVAEQFF. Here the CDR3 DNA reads TGTGCCAGCAGCCAAGATTGGGCTAGCGGGGAGGTGGCTGAGCAGTTCTTC.

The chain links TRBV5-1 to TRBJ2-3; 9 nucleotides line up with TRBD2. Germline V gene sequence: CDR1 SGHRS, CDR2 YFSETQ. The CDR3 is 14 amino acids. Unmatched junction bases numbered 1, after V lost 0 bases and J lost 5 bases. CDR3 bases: TGCGCCAGCAGCTTGGAACTAGCGGGAGATACGCAGTATTTT. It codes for CASSLELAGDTQYF.

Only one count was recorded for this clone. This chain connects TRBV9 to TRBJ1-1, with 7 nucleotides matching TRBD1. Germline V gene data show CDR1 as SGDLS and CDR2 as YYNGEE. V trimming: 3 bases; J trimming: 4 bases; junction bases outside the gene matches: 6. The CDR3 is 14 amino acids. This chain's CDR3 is CASSETGSGTEAFF. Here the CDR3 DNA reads TGTGCCAGCAGCGAGACAGGGTCGGGCACTGAAGCTTTCTTT.

The CDR3: CASSQDSSQDRAWQAQYF. In DNA form, the CDR3 reads TGCGCCAGCAGCCAAGATTCATCTCAGGACAGGGCATGGCAGGCCCAGTACTTC. This chain links TRBV4-1 with TRBJ2-5, with 8 bases fitting TRBD1. The trim removed 0 bases at V and 9 bases at J, leaving 18 bases unmatched. The CDR3 is 18 residues long. Germline V gene data show CDR1 as MGHRA and CDR2 as YSYEKL.

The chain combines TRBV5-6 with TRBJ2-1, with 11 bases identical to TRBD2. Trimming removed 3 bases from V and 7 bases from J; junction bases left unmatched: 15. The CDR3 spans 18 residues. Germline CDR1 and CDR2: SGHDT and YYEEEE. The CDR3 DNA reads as TGTGCCAGCAGCTCTCCACTAGCGGGGGATTGGATAATAAATGAGCAGTTCTTC. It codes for CASSSPLAGDWIINEQFF.

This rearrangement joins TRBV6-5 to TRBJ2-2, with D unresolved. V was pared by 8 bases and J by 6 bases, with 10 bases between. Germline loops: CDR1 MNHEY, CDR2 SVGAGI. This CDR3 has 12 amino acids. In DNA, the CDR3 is TGTGCCAGCCCTACCGGGTCCGGGGAGCTGTTTTTT. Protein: CASPTGSGELFF.

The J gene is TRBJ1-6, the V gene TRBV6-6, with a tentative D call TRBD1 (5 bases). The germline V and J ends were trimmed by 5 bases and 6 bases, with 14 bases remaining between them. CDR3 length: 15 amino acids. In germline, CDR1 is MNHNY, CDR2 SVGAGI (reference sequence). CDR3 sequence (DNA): TGTGCCAGCAGTGCGTGGCGGGGGGTTAATTCACCCCTCCACTTT. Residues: CASSAWRGVNSPLHF.

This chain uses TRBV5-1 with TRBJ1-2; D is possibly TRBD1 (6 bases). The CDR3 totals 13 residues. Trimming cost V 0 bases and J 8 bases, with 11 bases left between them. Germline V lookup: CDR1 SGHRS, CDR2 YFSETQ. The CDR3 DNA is TGCGCCAGCAGCTTGGCAGGGGACGGAGGCTACACCTTC. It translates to CASSLAGDGGYTF. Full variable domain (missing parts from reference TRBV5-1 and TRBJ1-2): KAGVTQTPRYLIKTRGQQVTLSCSPISGHRSVSWYQQTPGQGLQFLFEYFSETQRNKGNFPGRFSGRQFSNSRSEMNVSTLELGDSALYLCASSLAGDGGYTFGSGTRLTVV.

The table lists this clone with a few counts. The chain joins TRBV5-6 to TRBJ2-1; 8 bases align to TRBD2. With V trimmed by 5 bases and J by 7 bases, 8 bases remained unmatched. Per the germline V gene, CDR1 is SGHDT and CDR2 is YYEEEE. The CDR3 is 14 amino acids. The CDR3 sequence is CASRLSGGHNEQFF. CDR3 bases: TGTGCCAGCAGGCTCAGCGGGGGCCATAATGAGCAGTTCTTC.

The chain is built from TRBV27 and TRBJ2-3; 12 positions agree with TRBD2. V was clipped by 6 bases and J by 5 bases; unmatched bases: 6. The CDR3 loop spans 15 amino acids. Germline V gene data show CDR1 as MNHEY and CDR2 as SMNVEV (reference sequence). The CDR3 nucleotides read TGTGCCAGCAGAGCTAGCGGGGGGGCCCGAGATACGCAGTATTTT. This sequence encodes CASRASGGARDTQYF.

The CDR3 loop is CASSLSPTGSDSNQPQHF. The CDR3 nucleotides are TGCGCCAGCAGCTTGTCCCCGACAGGGAGTGATAGCAATCAGCCCCAGCATTTT. The gene calls are TRBV5-1 and TRBJ1-5; TRBD1 matches at 7 bases. Germline-derived CDR1 and CDR2 are SGHRS and YFSETQ. V gave up 1 base and J gave up 0 bases; unmatched junction bases: 10. The CDR3 has 18 amino acids.

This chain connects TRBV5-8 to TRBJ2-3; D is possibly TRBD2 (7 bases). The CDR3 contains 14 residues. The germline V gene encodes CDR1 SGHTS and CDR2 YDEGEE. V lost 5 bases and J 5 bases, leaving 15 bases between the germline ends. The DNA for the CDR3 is TGTGCCAGCAGTAGAGGGGGGGCCAGAGATACGCAGTATTTT. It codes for CASSRGGARDTQYF. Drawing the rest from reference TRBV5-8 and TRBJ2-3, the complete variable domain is EAGVTQSPTHLIKTRGQQATLRCSPISGHTSVYWYQQALGLGLQFLLWYDEGEERNRGNFPPRFSGRQFPNYSSELNVNALELEDSALYLCASSRGGARDTQYFGPGTRLTVL.